One and the same sample provided the 30 T cell receptor beta chains below, sequenced in a study of T cell changes during pregnancy in multiple sclerosis. Libraries were prepared by immunoSEQ multiplex PCR; TCRdb keeps only in-frame clonotypes and omits some of them. Of 130,000 or so clones in the sample, 90% to 98% were seen once. Specimen: peripheral blood, collected after pregnancy. The receptors come from a female donor with multiple sclerosis, enrolled in a pregnancy study.

This clone came up once. The CDR3 loop is CASSSPGTSGYEQYF. In DNA form, the CDR3 reads TGTGCCAGCAGCTCCCCCGGGACTAGCGGTTACGAGCAGTACTTC. The chain links TRBV7-2 to TRBJ2-7, with 11 bases matching TRBD2. This CDR3 region has 15 residues. J gave up 4 bases and V 4 bases, and 6 bases lay outside the gene matches. Germline CDR1 SGHTA, CDR2 FQGNSA. Full variable domain (remainder filled in from reference TRBV7-2 and TRBJ2-7): GAGVSQSPSNKVTEKGKDVELRCDPISGHTALYWYRQSLGQGLEFLIYFQGNSAPDKSGLPSDRFSAERTGGSVSTLTIQRTQQEDSAVYLCASSSPGTSGYEQYFGPGTRLTVT.

The gene calls are TRBV28 and TRBJ2-7; 8 bases are shared with TRBD2. Unmatched junction bases numbered 7, after V lost 11 bases and J lost 7 bases. The CDR3 is 11 amino acids. Germline V gives CDR1 MDHEN, CDR2 SYDVKM. CDR3 loop: CAGGGQREQYF. The CDR3, as DNA: TGTGCCGGCGGGGGGCAAAGGGAGCAGTACTTC.

The rearrangement joins TRBV4-2 to TRBJ2-1; 11 nucleotides align to TRBD1. Germline loops: CDR1 LGHNA, CDR2 YNFKEQ. CDR3 length equals 15 residues. V was pared by 0 bases and J by 9 bases, with 4 bases of the junction left unmatched. The CDR3: CASSQEGQGVSEQFF. The CDR3 region has the DNA TGTGCCAGCAGCCAAGAGGGACAGGGGGTTAGTGAGCAGTTCTTC.

The CDR3 bases are TGTGCCAGCAGCCCCGGTGTACAGGGACAAGAGACCCAGTACTTC. As protein: CASSPGVQGQETQYF. This chain connects TRBV9 to TRBJ2-5; D possibly corresponds to TRBD1 (6 bases). The CDR3 has 15 residues. Germline V CDR1 and CDR2: SGDLS, YYNGEE. With 4 bases removed from V and 2 bases from J, the gap between germline ends came to 15 bases.

This clone was recorded at least ten times. The gene calls are TRBV2 and TRBJ2-7, with 10 positions matching TRBD1. Germline CDR1 SNHLY, CDR2 FYNNEI. CDR3 length equals 16 residues. The trim removed 2 bases at V and 3 bases at J, leaving 7 bases unmatched. The CDR3 DNA follows: TGTGCCAGCAGTGAACGCCGGGACAGGGGTAGCTACGAGCAGTACTTC. It encodes CASSERRDRGSYEQYF. Full variable domain (remainder filled in from reference TRBV2 and TRBJ2-7): EPEVTQTPSHQVTQMGQEVILRCVPISNHLYFYWYRQILGQKVEFLVSFYNNEISEKSEIFDDQFSVERPDGSNFTLKIRSTKLEDSAMYFCASSERRDRGSYEQYFGPGTRLTVT.

V usage is TRBV6-4 and J usage is TRBJ2-1, with 9 bases matching TRBD2. Germline V gives CDR1 MRHNA, CDR2 SNTAGT. V lost 4 bases, J lost 7 bases, and 11 bases stayed unmatched. The CDR3 is 16 residues long. The CDR3 region has the DNA TGTGCCAGCAGTGCCTCGCCAGGGGCGGGAGGGAATGAGCAGTTCTTC. Amino acids: CASSASPGAGGNEQFF.

The rearrangement links TRBV7-2 to TRBJ1-1, with 7 bases aligning to TRBD1. Per germline, CDR1 SGHTA and CDR2 FQGNSA. The CDR3 consists of 14 residues. V shed 1 base and J 8 bases; nucleotides not matched to a gene: 7. The CDR3 loop reads CASSLVGARGEAFF. CDR3 nucleotide sequence: TGTGCCAGCAGCTTAGTCGGGGCCAGGGGGGAAGCTTTCTTT.

This rearrangement joins TRBV11-3 to TRBJ1-5, with 7 bases fitting TRBD1. The trim removed 5 bases at V and 7 bases at J, leaving 11 bases unmatched. The CDR3 contains 15 residues. Germline CDR1 and CDR2: SGHNT and YENEEA. The CDR3 here is CASSRIRQGGQPQHF. For the CDR3, the DNA is TGTGCCAGCAGCCGAATTAGACAGGGTGGGCAGCCCCAGCATTTT.

This clone was observed a single time. This chain joins TRBV6-6 and TRBJ2-1, with TRBD2 matching 9 bases. Germline V gene lookup returns CDR1 MNHNY and CDR2 SVGAGI (reference sequence). There are 14 residues in the CDR3. The V gene end was trimmed by 2 bases and the J gene end by 8 bases; junction bases not matched to a gene: 4. The CDR3 nucleotides are TGTGCCAGCAGTTACGGGTTAGCGGGAGATGAGCAGTTCTTC. This translates into CASSYGLAGDEQFF.

This clone was counted a single time. The V gene is TRBV4-3, the J gene TRBJ1-1; weak D call: TRBD1 (5 bases). Germline CDR1 LGHNA, CDR2 YSLEER. This CDR3 spans 15 amino acids. Trimming left V 0 bases short and J 5 bases short, with 13 bases between. The CDR3 reads CASSQDPRVYTEAFF. The CDR3 DNA follows: TGCGCCAGCAGCCAAGATCCCAGGGTGTATACTGAAGCTTTCTTT.

The gene calls are TRBV30 and TRBJ1-4; TRBD1 might be the D (5 bases). This CDR3 has 15 amino acids. The V and J ends lost 4 bases and 0 bases respectively, with 12 bases between them. CDR1 and CDR2 (germline): GTSNPN, SVGIG (reference sequence). CDR3 in amino acids: CAWNRPSATNEKLFF. Here the CDR3 DNA reads TGTGCCTGGAACAGGCCTAGTGCAACTAATGAAAAACTGTTTTTT.

The V gene is TRBV19, the J gene TRBJ2-5; D unresolved. Trimming took off 1 base at V and 4 bases at J, with 7 bases between the two ends. The CDR3 covers 13 residues. CDR1 and CDR2 from the germline V gene are LNHDA and SQIVND (reference sequence). The CDR3 nucleotides are TGTGCCAGTAGTATAGCGGTTCGAGAGACCCAGTACTTC. Translated: CASSIAVRETQYF.

The chain couples TRBV21-1 to TRBJ2-7; the DNA was not used to check the table's D call, TRBD2. TRBV21-1 counts as a pseudogene. CDR3 size: 14 residues. In DNA form, the CDR3 reads TGTGCCAGCAGCAGAAGCGGAAGCTCCTACGAGCAGTACTTC. It is translated as CASSRSGSSYEQYF.

The chain is built from TRBV28 and TRBJ2-2; D unresolved. Germline loops: CDR1 MDHEN, CDR2 SYDVKM. The CDR3 runs 12 residues. V was cut by 6 bases and J by 6 bases, with 8 bases left in between. CDR3 DNA sequence: TGTGCCAGCAGCCTAGGAGCCGGGGAGCTGTTTTTT. The encoded protein is CASSLGAGELFF.

The chain uses TRBV13 and TRBJ2-2, with 10 bases aligning to TRBD1. The CDR3 totals 14 residues. Germline assignment: CDR1 PRHDT and CDR2 FYEKMQ (reference sequence). V dropped 6 bases and J dropped 8; count of bases not matched to a gene: 6. The CDR3 DNA follows: TGTGCCAGCAGGGGACAGGGGCTGGTAGGGGAGCTGTTTTTT. Amino acids: CASRGQGLVGELFF.

In its sample, this clone was seen once. CDR3 nucleotides: TGTGCCAGCAGCCCTGGGACTAGCGGGAGGGGCGAGCAGTACTTC. This encodes CASSPGTSGRGEQYF. This chain joins TRBV7-6 and TRBJ2-7, with 16 positions matching TRBD2. The CDR3 is 15 amino acids. Germline V gene data show CDR1 as SGHVS and CDR2 as FNYEAQ. J gave up 6 bases and V 5 bases, and 4 bases lay outside the gene matches.

With respect to this clone: Other DNA sequences in this sample translate to the same CDR3. J is TRBJ2-7 and V is TRBV6-5; 7 bases agree with TRBD1. The length of the CDR3 is 13 residues. The V gene end was trimmed by 5 bases and the J gene end by 3 bases; junction bases not matched to a gene: 4. Per germline, CDR1 MNHEY and CDR2 SVGAGI. The CDR3 nucleotides are TGTGCCAGCAGTCGTACAGGGGACTACGAGCAGTACTTC. This translates into CASSRTGDYEQYF.

The chain uses TRBV29-1 and TRBJ1-1; possibly TRBD1 for D (6 bases). Germline CDR1 SQVTM, CDR2 ANQGSEA. There are 12 residues in the CDR3. Trimming shortened V by 6 bases and J by 4 bases, and 12 bases separated the two germline ends. CDR3 in DNA: TGCAGCGTAACCGTGGGGGCCACTGAAGCTTTCTTT. Its translation: CSVTVGATEAFF.

The V and J genes are TRBV6-5 and TRBJ2-5, with 11 bases matching TRBD2. The V segment lost 6 bases and the J segment 0 bases; nucleotides outside the gene matches: 3. The germline gives CDR1 MNHEY, CDR2 SVGAGI. The CDR3 covers 15 residues. The CDR3 protein is CASSRLAGNQETQYF. CDR3 DNA sequence: TGTGCCAGCAGCCGACTAGCGGGGAACCAAGAGACCCAGTACTTC.

This chain uses TRBV6-5 with TRBJ2-7, with 10 bases that match TRBD2. The CDR3 runs 15 residues. With V trimmed by 7 bases and J by 5 bases, 11 bases remained unmatched. Germline V gene lookup returns CDR1 MNHEY and CDR2 SVGAGI. CDR3 bases: TGTGCCAGCACCTCCCCTAGCGGGAGCAAGGACGAGCAGTACTTC. Translating gives CASTSPSGSKDEQYF.

This chain uses TRBV6-5 with TRBJ1-5; tentative D call: TRBD1 (5 bases). This CDR3 has 14 amino acids. Trimming removed 7 bases at V and 7 bases at J, with 17 bases between. Germline CDR1 and CDR2: MNHEY and SVGAGI. Here the CDR3 reads CASNLRAGRQPQHF. The CDR3 DNA follows: TGTGCCAGCAACCTTAGGGCAGGGCGGCAGCCCCAGCATTTT.

The chain employs TRBV6-5 and TRBJ1-4; D unclear. The CDR3 loop spans 16 amino acids. Germline V gene lookup returns CDR1 MNHEY and CDR2 SVGAGI. V lost 0 bases, J lost 6 bases, and 14 bases lay in between. DNA of the CDR3: TGTGCCAGCAGTTACTCTTACACCCTGGCGGATGAAAAACTGTTTTTT. This gives the protein CASSYSYTLADEKLFF.

This chain links TRBV18 with TRBJ2-1; D might be TRBD1 (7 bases). V dropped 6 bases and J dropped 8 bases, with 14 bases sitting between them. The CDR3 spans 13 residues. Germline V gives CDR1 KGHSH, CDR2 LQKENI. In DNA, the CDR3 is TGTGCCAGCTCCCCTAGCAGGGGGGATGAGCAGTTCTTC. Protein sequence: CASSPSRGDEQFF.

The sample holds one count of this clone. The chain recombines TRBV5-5 with TRBJ2-3, with D uncertain. CDR1 SGHKS and CDR2 YYEKEE come from the germline V gene (reference sequence). CDR3 length: 13 amino acids. The V and J ends lost 0 bases and 7 bases respectively, with 9 bases between them. CDR3 sequence: CASSLGGANTQYF. The DNA for the CDR3 is TGTGCCAGCAGCTTGGGTGGTGCGAATACGCAGTATTTT.

CDR3 loop: CASSWTPTSGEQYF. As DNA, the CDR3 is TGTGCCAGCAGCTGGACGCCGACTAGCGGTGAGCAGTACTTC. The genes are TRBV5-4 and TRBJ2-7, with 9 bases that match TRBD2. Trimming removed 3 bases from V and 7 bases from J; junction bases left unmatched: 8. The CDR3 length is 14 residues. Germline V gives CDR1 SGHNT, CDR2 YYREEE (reference sequence).

The chain links TRBV11-2 to TRBJ1-1; D is undetermined. The germline CDR1 and CDR2 sequences are SGHAT and FQNNGV. The germline V and J ends were trimmed by 4 bases and 1 base, with 10 bases remaining between them. The CDR3 spans 14 residues. The CDR3 DNA follows: TGTGCCAGCAGCTACGCAGGAGGGAACACTGAAGCTTTCTTT. Translating gives CASSYAGGNTEAFF.

The sample holds one count of this clone. This chain joins TRBV9 and TRBJ2-7, with a possible D match to TRBD2 (6 bases). This CDR3 is built from 15 residues. The V end lost 4 bases, the J end lost 4 bases, and 18 bases lay between the germline ends. Germline values: CDR1 SGDLS, CDR2 YYNGEE. The CDR3: CASSPRQSGAYEQYF. For the CDR3, the DNA is TGTGCCAGCAGCCCCCGACAGTCGGGAGCATACGAGCAGTACTTC.

This sequence joins TRBV5-1 and TRBJ2-1; 7 bases are a match to TRBD2. The V segment lost 7 bases and the J segment 9 bases; nucleotides outside the gene matches: 10. This CDR3 region has 13 residues. In germline, CDR1 is SGHRS, CDR2 YFSETQ. The CDR3 sequence: CASYGEGQGEQFF. As DNA, the CDR3 is TGCGCCAGCTACGGGGAGGGCCAAGGTGAGCAGTTCTTC.

The CDR3 bases are TGTGCCAGCAGCCTTCGGACCGGGACAGGGTTTGACAATGAGCAGTTCTTC. It encodes CASSLRTGTGFDNEQFF. The gene calls are TRBV27 and TRBJ2-1; 9 bases agree with TRBD1. This CDR3 comprises 17 residues. The germline V gene encodes CDR1 MNHEY and CDR2 SMNVEV (reference sequence). The V segment lost 6 bases and the J segment 5 bases; nucleotides outside the gene matches: 14.

A single count supports this clone. The CDR3 DNA reads TGTGCCAGCAGCGTAGGCGGGGGAGGGGCGACGGGACAGTTCTTC. Translating gives CASSVGGGGATGQFF. The V call is TRBV9, the J call TRBJ2-1; 7 bases fit TRBD2. From germline, CDR1 is SGDLS and CDR2 YYNGEE. The CDR3 has 15 amino acids. V shed 0 bases and J 13 bases; nucleotides not matched to a gene: 13.